A selection of T cell receptor beta chains follows, all from one sample in a study of beta chain features in type 1 diabetes. Measured with immunoSEQ multiplex PCR; TCRdb has only the in-frame clones, and not every one. The sample has over 650,000 clones, more than 12% seen once; the top ten hold 0.035% to 0.04%. The specimen sequenced was naive CD4+ T cells from blood. These receptors originate from a man aged 18 to 35 with type 1 diabetes. The conserved cysteine and the conserved F or W are not part of the CDR3 here.

v_call cdr3_aa
TRBV9 ASSFRDGGNEKLF
TRBV5-6 ASRRLDGANVLT
TRBV5-4 ASSSRQGTSTDTQY
TRBV6-9 ARPTQY
TRBV9 ASSVASRDHYGYT
TRBV28 ASSSGRDSGNTIY
TRBV4-1 ASSQLGLAGNEQF
TRBV27 ASSLPDSLAGGPDEQF
TRBV30 AWAGSSNQPQH
TRBV7-2 ASSNRGGYT
TRBV7-2 ASSFEGAGTEETQY
TRBV6-1 ASSVLREDYGYT
TRBV25-1 ASSGTRVDRVNTEAF
TRBV30 AWSVERGLLGYT
TRBV4-3 ASSSGQFTDTQY
TRBV15 ATSRPSWDGGQPTGSGANVLT
TRBV7-9 ASSRLGGVNTEAF
TRBV29-1 SVSPSGEKLF
TRBV30 AWGKTQYQETQY
TRBV6-5 ASSYDHLMNTEAF
TRBV5-1 ASSLAAGKETQY
TRBV2 ASSGFRDSNQPQH
TRBV7-9 ASTRDTSYEQY
TRBV10-2 ASSEGRRPSIQY
TRBV5-6 ASSSTGFSHEQY
TRBV5-1 ASSLGTGGTEAF
TRBV4-1 ASSPPGTSGREETQY
TRBV7-9 ASSPEGGVDQPQH
TRBV6-5 ASREITGGAPLH
TRBV9 ASSVAGDGTYEQY
TRBV7-9 ASSTTGYEQY
TRBV9 ASSVLSPPAYNEQF
TRBV10-3 AIAWTLQETQY
TRBV29-1 SSRVAATTQY
TRBV18 ASRDSSNTEAF
TRBV18 ASSTGPYEQY
TRBV28 ASSSGLIGNTIY
TRBV9 ASSPSDRGRPKVGETQY
TRBV19 ASSIRQSNEKLF
TRBV10-3 AISEFSGRGRSEGNEQF
TRBV10-3 AISPGPATTYEQY
TRBV7-2 ASGGLAYTDTQY
TRBV4-2 ASSLREGTSVLSSYNEQF
TRBV7-9 ASSFLADEQF
TRBV7-9 ASSPKPSGRVYEQY
TRBV9 ASSVAPNYGYT
TRBV7-9 ASSPAQGETQY
TRBV2 ASSGQGANNSPLH
TRBV5-1 ASSLGYPETGELF
TRBV5-4 ASGGRTGATYNEQF
TRBV10-3 AISALGVTGELF
TRBV2 ASTVIQLTNYGYT
TRBV28 ASSSSETQY
TRBV4-2 ASSRQLAGELDEQY